This entry is about one T cell receptor beta chain. The method was immunoSEQ multiplex PCR; TCRdb's version includes in-frame clones alone and lacks a portion of them. The sample shows 150,000 or so clones, about four fifths of them seen only once. This specimen belongs to a study of blood T cell repertoires in COVID-19. CDR3 length equals 16 residues. The V gene end was trimmed by 4 bases and the J gene end by 0 bases; junction bases not matched to a gene: 4. From germline, CDR1 is LNHDA and CDR2 SQIVND (reference sequence). V is TRBV19 and J is TRBJ1-3; TRBD1 matches at 9 bases. The specimen was peripheral blood. This receptor was obtained from a human donor with acute or convalescent COVID-19. The donor label of this sample is uncertain. The CDR3 DNA reads TGTGCCAGTAGTAATCGACAGGGGGACTCTGGAAACACCATATATTTT. This sequence encodes CASSNRQGDSGNTIYF.